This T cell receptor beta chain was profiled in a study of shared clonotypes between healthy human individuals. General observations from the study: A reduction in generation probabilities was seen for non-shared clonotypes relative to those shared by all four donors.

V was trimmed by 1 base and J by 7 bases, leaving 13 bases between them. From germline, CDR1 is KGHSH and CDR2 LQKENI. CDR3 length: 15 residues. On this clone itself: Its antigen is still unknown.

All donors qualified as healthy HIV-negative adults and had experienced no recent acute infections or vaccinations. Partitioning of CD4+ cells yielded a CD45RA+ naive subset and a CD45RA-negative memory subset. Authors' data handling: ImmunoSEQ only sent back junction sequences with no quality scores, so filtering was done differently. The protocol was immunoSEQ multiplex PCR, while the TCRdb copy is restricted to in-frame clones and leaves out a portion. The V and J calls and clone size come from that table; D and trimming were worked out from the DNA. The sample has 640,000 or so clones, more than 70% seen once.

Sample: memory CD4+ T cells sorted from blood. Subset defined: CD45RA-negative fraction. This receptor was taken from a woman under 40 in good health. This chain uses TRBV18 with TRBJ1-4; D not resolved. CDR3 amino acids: CASSPQEEAGEKLFF. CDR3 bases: TGTGCCAGCTCACCACAGGAGGAGGCGGGTGAAAAACTGTTTTTT.